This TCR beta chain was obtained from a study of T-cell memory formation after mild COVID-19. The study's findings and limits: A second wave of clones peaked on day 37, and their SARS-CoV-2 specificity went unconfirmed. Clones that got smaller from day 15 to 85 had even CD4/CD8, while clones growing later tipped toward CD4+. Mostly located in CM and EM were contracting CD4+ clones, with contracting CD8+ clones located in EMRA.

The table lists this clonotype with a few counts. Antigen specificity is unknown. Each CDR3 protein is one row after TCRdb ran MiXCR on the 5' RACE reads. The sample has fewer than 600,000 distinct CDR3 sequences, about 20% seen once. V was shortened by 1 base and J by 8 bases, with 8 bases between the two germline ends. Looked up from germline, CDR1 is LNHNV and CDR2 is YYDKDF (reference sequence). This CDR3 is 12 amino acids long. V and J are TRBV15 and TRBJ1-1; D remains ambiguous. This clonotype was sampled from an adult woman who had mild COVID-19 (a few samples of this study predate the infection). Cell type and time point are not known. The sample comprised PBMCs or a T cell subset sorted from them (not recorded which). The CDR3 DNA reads TGTGCCACCAGCAGAGTAGGAGGGGAAGCTTTCTTT. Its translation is CATSRVGGEAFF. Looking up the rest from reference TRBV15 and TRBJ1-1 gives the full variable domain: DAMVIQNPRYQVTQFGKPVTLSCSQTLNHNVMYWYQQKSSQAPKLLFHYYDKDFNNEADTPDNFQSRRPNTSFCFLDIRSPGLGDTAMYLCATSRVGGEAFFGQGTRLTVV.